The 17 T cell receptor beta chains listed next were all sequenced from one sample in a study of shared T cell receptors in the human thymus. Generated by immunoSEQ multiplex PCR, the TCRdb table keeps only in-frame clones and is missing some. This sample yields roughly 560,000 clones, of which about four fifths are seen a single time; 0.013% belongs to the top ten. In addition, the sample was reused for a study of human thymus T cells.

Material: thymocytes. All receptors come from a boy younger than two with a congenital heart defect.

The chain employs TRBV7-2 and TRBJ1-1, with TRBD1 as a possible D gene (6 bases). The CDR3 extends over 14 amino acids. V gave up 5 bases and J gave up 5 bases, with 15 bases separating them. The V gene's germline CDR1 is SGHTA and CDR2 FQGNSA. DNA of the CDR3: TGTGCCAGCAGCAGAGGGGGGGTTTGGACTGAAGCTTTCTTT. Its translation: CASSRGGVWTEAFF. Based on the CDR3 plus reference TRBV7-2 and TRBJ1-1, the full variable domain is GAGVSQSPSNKVTEKGKDVELRCDPISGHTALYWYRQSLGQGLEFLIYFQGNSAPDKSGLPSDRFSAERTGGSVSTLTIQRTQQEDSAVYLCASSRGGVWTEAFFGQGTRLTVV.

The rearrangement uses TRBV28 and TRBJ2-4; D possibly corresponds to TRBD1 (9 bases). This CDR3 contains 20 residues. V was cut by 4 bases and J by 6 bases, with 31 bases left in between. Germline V gene sequence: CDR1 MDHEN, CDR2 SYDVKM. In nucleotides, the CDR3 is TGTGCCAGCAGTTCCCCCGGGACAGGGTTAACGGGAGGGTCGCTAAACATTCAGTACTTC. Its protein product is CASSSPGTGLTGGSLNIQYF.

V is TRBV25-1 and J is TRBJ1-1; TRBD1 is a possible D gene (5 bases). The V gene's germline CDR1 is MGHDK and CDR2 SYGVNS. There are 12 residues in the CDR3. The germline V and J ends were trimmed by 3 bases and 9 bases, with 11 bases remaining between them. Here the CDR3 reads CASSEPPGKAFF. The CDR3 nucleotides are TGTGCCAGCAGTGAGCCGCCAGGGAAAGCTTTCTTT.

The chain has TRBV6-5 and TRBJ2-1, with 8 bases aligning to TRBD2. CDR3 length: 15 amino acids. Germline V gene data show CDR1 as MNHEY and CDR2 as SVGAGI. V lost 2 bases and J lost 6; bases outside the gene matches: 6. CDR3 sequence: CASSYGRLASNEQFF. The DNA of the CDR3 is TGTGCCAGCAGTTACGGAAGACTAGCGTCCAATGAGCAGTTCTTC.

This clone was observed once. The chain couples TRBV5-6 to TRBJ2-5, with D possibly being TRBD2 (6 bases). Germline values: CDR1 SGHDT, CDR2 YYEEEE. The CDR3 has 14 amino acids. With 1 base removed from V and 5 bases from J, the gap between germline ends came to 12 bases. DNA for the CDR3: TGTGCCAGCAGCTTGATCCGGAGGGTCGAGACCCAGTACTTC. The encoded protein is CASSLIRRVETQYF.

The V and J genes are TRBV7-6 and TRBJ2-5; weak D call: TRBD2 (6 bases). Germline CDR1 reads SGHVS; CDR2 reads FNYEAQ. Trimming shortened V by 2 bases and J by 4 bases, and 17 bases separated the two germline ends. The CDR3 consists of 16 residues. CDR3 sequence (DNA): TGTGCCAGCAGCTTATTGCCAGGGCGGGATACAGAGACCCAGTACTTC. This encodes CASSLLPGRDTETQYF.

The chain couples TRBV30 to TRBJ1-5; 11 nucleotides line up with TRBD1. V lost 1 base to trimming and J lost 6 bases; unmatched junction nucleotides: 11. Germline CDR1 reads GTSNPN; CDR2 reads SVGIG (reference sequence). This CDR3 comprises 17 residues. The chain's CDR3 is CAWSATGQGEQGQPQHF. For the CDR3, the DNA is TGTGCCTGGAGTGCCACGGGACAGGGGGAGCAAGGTCAGCCCCAGCATTTT.

This clone came up a few times. The chain carries TRBV19 and TRBJ2-7; TRBD1 agrees at 7 bases. With V trimmed by 1 base and J by 4 bases, 4 bases remained unmatched. Germline values: CDR1 LNHDA, CDR2 SQIVND (reference sequence). CDR3 length: 14 amino acids. The CDR3 sequence is CASSIGHRGYEQYF. For the CDR3, the DNA is TGTGCCAGTAGTATAGGTCACAGGGGTTACGAGCAGTACTTC.

In this sample, this clone turned up a few times. V and J are TRBV4-2 and TRBJ2-1; TRBD2 matches 7 bases. Germline V gene data show CDR1 as LGHNA and CDR2 as YNFKEQ. Trimming at V came to 3 bases and at J to 5 bases, leaving 10 bases not matched to a gene. This CDR3 has 16 residues. CDR3 sequence (DNA): TGTGCCAGCAGCCACTCTTCTTTCGGGAGGAACAATGAGCAGTTCTTC. Encoded protein: CASSHSSFGRNNEQFF.

The rearrangement uses TRBV27 and TRBJ2-6, with D unclear. Trimming left V 6 bases short and J 0 bases short, with 12 bases between. The CDR3 is made up of 16 amino acids. Germline V gives CDR1 MNHEY, CDR2 SMNVEV (reference sequence). CDR3 nucleotides: TGTGCCAGCAGCCATTCCCCGAGCTCTGGGGCCAACGTCCTGACTTTC. This encodes CASSHSPSSGANVLTF.

The rearrangement uses TRBV28 and TRBJ2-1; TRBD2 aligns across 9 bases. Per germline, CDR1 MDHEN and CDR2 SYDVKM. The CDR3 consists of 17 residues. V lost 5 bases, J lost 8 bases, and 16 bases stayed unmatched. In DNA form, the CDR3 reads TGTGCCAGCAGTACCCCGTGGGTAGCGGGAGCTTCCGATGAGCAGTTCTTC. Encoded protein: CASSTPWVAGASDEQFF. Using reference TRBV28 and TRBJ2-1 for the parts outside the CDR3, the full variable domain is DVKVTQSSRYLVKRTGEKVFLECVQDMDHENMFWYRQDPGLGLRLIYFSYDVKMKEKGDIPEGYSVSREKKERFSLILESASTNQTSMYLCASSTPWVAGASDEQFFGPGTRLTVL.

V and J are TRBV14 and TRBJ2-1; 7 nucleotides line up with TRBD2. This CDR3 region has 17 residues. Germline V gene sequence: CDR1 SGHDN, CDR2 FVKESK. V dropped 4 bases and J dropped 8; count of bases not matched to a gene: 17. The CDR3 region has the DNA TGTGCCAGCAGCCCGGCGGCGGGAGTTGGGAGTGGCGATGAGCAGTTCTTC. This gives the protein CASSPAAGVGSGDEQFF.

V gene TRBV6-4 combines with J gene TRBJ1-1, with D possibly TRBD1 on 5 matching bases. Germline-derived CDR1 and CDR2 are MRHNA and SNTAGT. The germline V and J ends were trimmed by 3 bases and 4 bases, with 24 bases remaining between them. CDR3 length: 18 amino acids. The CDR3 region is CASSDVWVGGKGGTEAFF. The CDR3 nucleotides are TGTGCCAGCAGTGATGTCTGGGTGGGGGGGAAAGGAGGCACTGAAGCTTTCTTT.

The genes are TRBV4-1 and TRBJ1-3, with 8 positions matching TRBD1. The V segment lost 4 bases and the J segment 0 bases; nucleotides outside the gene matches: 20. This CDR3 spans 21 amino acids. CDR1 is MGHRA, CDR2 YSYEKL, per germline. The CDR3 spells CASSLLDLGRGRGGSGNTIYF. The CDR3 region has the DNA TGCGCCAGCAGCCTACTTGATCTGGGCAGGGGGCGCGGTGGCTCTGGAAACACCATATATTTT.

J is TRBJ1-1 and V is TRBV30, with 8 bases identical to TRBD1. Losses at the gene ends were 2 bases for V and 9 bases for J; bases not matched to a gene: 5. This CDR3 comprises 12 residues. Germline V gene data show CDR1 as GTSNPN and CDR2 as SVGIG (reference sequence). The CDR3 reads CAWSSRGPKAFF. CDR3 DNA: TGTGCCTGGAGTTCCAGGGGGCCCAAAGCTTTCTTT.

A single count supports this clone. V is TRBV19 and J is TRBJ1-5, with 9 positions matching TRBD1. With V trimmed by 10 bases and J by 3 bases, 7 bases remained unmatched. CDR3 length equals 14 residues. CDR1 and CDR2 (germline): LNHDA, SQIVND (reference sequence). The DNA of the CDR3 is TGTGCCACCTCCGGGACAGGGATCAATCAGCCCCAGCATTTT. This sequence encodes CATSGTGINQPQHF. The variable domain in full, completed from reference TRBV19 and TRBJ1-5, reads DGGITQSPKYLFRKEGQNVTLSCEQNLNHDAMYWYRQDPGQGLRLIYYSQIVNDFQKGDIAEGYSVSREKKESFPLTVTSAQKNPTAFYLCATSGTGINQPQHFGDGTRLSIL.

This clone was picked up a small number of times. The V and J genes are TRBV5-6 and TRBJ2-1, with TRBD1 identical over 8 bases. V shed 0 bases and J 13 bases; nucleotides not matched to a gene: 3. This CDR3 is 12 amino acids long. Germline loops: CDR1 SGHDT, CDR2 YYEEEE. The CDR3 protein is CASSLGGTGQFF. The CDR3, as DNA: TGTGCCAGCAGCTTGGGAGGGACAGGCCAGTTCTTC. Combining the CDR3 with reference TRBV5-6 and TRBJ2-1 gives the whole variable domain DAGVTQSPTHLIKTRGQQVTLRCSPKSGHDTVSWYQQALGQGPQFIFQYYEEEERQRGNFPDRFSGHQFPNYSSELNVNALLLGDSALYLCASSLGGTGQFFGPGTRLTVL.